Reported below is one TCR beta chain. The data belong to a study of OX40 agonist ivuxolimab in advanced cancers. Study details: Each dose-escalation patient presented with hepatocellular carcinoma, melanoma, renal cell or head and neck cancer. Three dose-escalation patients had partial responses: one with hepatocellular carcinoma and two with cutaneous melanoma.

Some clones are missing from TCRdb's copy, which holds only in-frame ones; the method was immunoSEQ multiplex PCR. The table records fewer than 25,000 clones, approximately 83% of them present only once. The germline V gene has CDR1 WNHNN and CDR2 SYGVQD (reference sequence). The CDR3 contains 17 residues. The V end lost 5 bases, the J end lost 1 base, and 15 bases lay between the germline ends. The chain is built from TRBV10-1 and TRBJ2-6, with D possibly being TRBD1 or TRBD2 (6 bases each). The source material was CD4+ or CD8+ T cells sorted from blood, sampled in a trial of the OX40 agonist ivuxolimab. The TCR comes from an adult with an advanced solid tumor such as melanoma, head and neck, liver or kidney cancer. CDR3 loop: CASSHEGGKSGANVLTF. CDR3 nucleotide sequence: TGCGCCAGCAGTCACGAGGGGGGTAAGTCTGGGGCCAACGTCCTGACTTTC.